These 32 T cell receptor beta chains were sequenced from one sample in a study of blood T cell repertoires in COVID-19. Measured with immunoSEQ multiplex PCR; TCRdb has only the in-frame clones, and not every one. The sample carries 60,000 or so clones, just over 70% recorded once. Material: PBMCs or T cells enriched from blood (not recorded which). Receptor source: a woman between 55 and 75 years old who had been exposed to COVID-19.

The J gene is TRBJ2-5, the V gene TRBV19, with 11 bases that match TRBD1. CDR3 length equals 15 residues. J was trimmed by 4 bases and V by 3 bases; bases with no gene match: 4. Germline CDR1 and CDR2: LNHDA and SQIVND (reference sequence). The chain's CDR3 is CASSIPGTGGETQYF. DNA for the CDR3: TGTGCCAGTAGTATCCCCGGGACAGGGGGAGAGACCCAGTACTTC. Full variable domain (outside the CDR3, taken from reference TRBV19 and TRBJ2-5): DGGITQSPKYLFRKEGQNVTLSCEQNLNHDAMYWYRQDPGQGLRLIYYSQIVNDFQKGDIAEGYSVSREKKESFPLTVTSAQKNPTAFYLCASSIPGTGGETQYFGPGTRLLVL.

The J gene is TRBJ2-7, the V gene TRBV18, with 9 bases matching TRBD1. V shed 3 bases, J shed 3 bases, and the junction held 3 bases outside the gene matches. Germline CDR1 reads KGHSH; CDR2 reads LQKENI. The CDR3 runs to 14 residues. The CDR3 bases are TGTGCCAGCTCACCCCGGGACAGGGACTACGAGCAGTACTTC. Protein product: CASSPRDRDYEQYF.

The V call is TRBV7-9, the J call TRBJ1-6; TRBD1 aligns across 8 bases. Germline-derived CDR1 and CDR2 are SEHNR and FQNEAQ (reference sequence). There are 16 residues in the CDR3. V gave up 10 bases and J gave up 2 bases; unmatched junction bases: 10. CDR3 DNA sequence: TGTGCCACCCAAGATCCAGGGGGCGCCTATAATTCACCCCTCCACTTT. It specifies CATQDPGGAYNSPLHF.

A remark on this clone: Different DNA sequences within this sample yield the same CDR3. The gene calls are TRBV2 and TRBJ2-7; weak D call: TRBD1 (5 bases). Germline V gene sequence: CDR1 SNHLY, CDR2 FYNNEI. This CDR3 contains 15 residues. V was cut by 0 bases and J by 1 base, with 10 bases left in between. CDR3 region: CASSEAGRGSYEQYF. The CDR3 DNA follows: TGTGCCAGCAGTGAAGCGGGTAGGGGTTCCTACGAGCAGTACTTC.

This clone has just one count. V and J are TRBV19 and TRBJ2-2; tentatively, D is TRBD1 (6 bases). This CDR3 comprises 15 residues. Germline V lookup: CDR1 LNHDA, CDR2 SQIVND (reference sequence). V lost 6 bases and J lost 8, with 19 bases in between. The CDR3 loop reads CASSRGGVSIGELFF. CDR3 nucleotides: TGTGCCAGTAGCCGAGGGGGTGTCAGTATAGGGGAGCTGTTTTTT.

The V gene is TRBV19, the J gene TRBJ2-2, with unresolved D. The CDR3 consists of 13 residues. Germline CDR1 is LNHDA and CDR2 is SQIVND (reference sequence). V lost 5 bases to trimming and J lost 8 bases, with 12 bases between them. Written as DNA, the CDR3 is TGTGCCAGTAGTCCCCGGCCCGGGGGGGAGCTGTTTTTT. Translation: CASSPRPGGELFF.

The J gene is TRBJ2-7, the V gene TRBV5-1; a weak D match, TRBD1 (5 bases). The V and J ends lost 4 bases and 4 bases respectively, with 18 bases between them. The V gene's germline CDR1 is SGHRS and CDR2 YFSETQ. The CDR3 loop spans 15 amino acids. The CDR3 nucleotides read TGCGCCAGCAGCCCACGACAGCCGCCTAGTTACGAGCAGTACTTC. As protein: CASSPRQPPSYEQYF.

The J gene is TRBJ1-2, the V gene TRBV3-1 (or the pseudogene TRBV3-2); D gene unclear. Germline CDR1 is LGHDT and CDR2 is YNNKEL (reference sequence). The CDR3 spans 14 residues. Trimming removed 1 base from V and 6 bases from J, with 12 bases in between. CDR3 region: CASSQGPSGNGYTF. The CDR3 DNA sequence: TGTGCCAGCAGCCAAGGTCCCTCAGGCAATGGCTACACCTTC.

This clone was seen at least ten times. V is TRBV12-3 or TRBV12-4 and J is TRBJ2-7, with D possibly being TRBD1 (5 bases). The V and J ends lost 6 bases and 2 bases respectively, with 5 bases between them. This CDR3 region has 11 residues. In DNA form, the CDR3 reads TGTGCCAGCAGGGGGCCCTACGAGCAGTACTTC. Its translation is CASRGPYEQYF.

Written as DNA, the CDR3 is TGCAGCGTTGATCAGGGAAGCACTGAAGCTTTCTTT. As protein: CSVDQGSTEAFF. The V call is TRBV29-1, the J call TRBJ1-1; D is perhaps TRBD1 (5 bases). The CDR3 is made up of 12 amino acids. Germline V lookup: CDR1 SQVTM, CDR2 ANQGSEA. V was pared by 3 bases and J by 4 bases, with 9 bases between.

The chain combines TRBV12-5 with TRBJ2-2, with D tentatively TRBD1 (6 bases). Trimming pared 3 bases from V and 4 bases from J, leaving 15 bases between. CDR1 and CDR2 (germline): LGHNT, FRNRAP. The length of the CDR3 is 16 residues. The CDR3 sequence: CASGFLQGTGTGELFF. In DNA form, the CDR3 reads TGTGCTAGTGGTTTCTTACAGGGTACGGGCACCGGGGAGCTGTTTTTT. The whole variable domain, remainder taken from reference TRBV12-5 and TRBJ2-2, is DARVTQTPRHKVTEMGQEVTMRCQPILGHNTVFWYRQTMMQGLELLAYFRNRAPLDDSGMPKDRFSAEMPDATLATLKIQPSEPRDSAVYFCASGFLQGTGTGELFFGEGSRLTVL.

This clone came up once. The gene calls are TRBV6-6 and TRBJ1-5; TRBD1 matches 8 bases. Germline loops: CDR1 MNHNY, CDR2 SVGAGI (reference sequence). The junction had 20 bases not matched to a gene; V was cut back by 5 bases and J by 2 bases. The CDR3 contains 20 residues. This CDR3 is CASSQVQGQGTAVGNQPQHF. The CDR3 DNA reads as TGTGCCAGCAGTCAGGTCCAAGGACAGGGAACGGCGGTGGGCAATCAGCCCCAGCATTTT.

The table lists this clone with a few counts. The chain recombines TRBV7-9 with TRBJ1-6, with a weak D call TRBD1 (6 bases). Germline CDR1 SEHNR, CDR2 FQNEAQ (reference sequence). V was shortened by 5 bases and J by 5 bases, with 13 bases between the two germline ends. This CDR3 has 15 amino acids. The CDR3 DNA sequence: TGTGCCAGCAGCACCGGGCGACAGGATAATTCACCCCTCCACTTT. Protein product: CASSTGRQDNSPLHF.

This clone showed up just a few times. V usage is TRBV10-3 and J usage is TRBJ1-1; maybe TRBD1 (6 bases). V gave up 0 bases and J gave up 4 bases, with 24 bases separating them. This CDR3 has 19 residues. Germline values: CDR1 ENHRY, CDR2 SYGVKD. CDR3 sequence reads: CAISESTMTEVQGITEAFF. CDR3 nucleotides: TGTGCCATCAGTGAGTCAACCATGACAGAAGTTCAGGGGATCACTGAAGCTTTCTTT.

The chain combines TRBV30 with TRBJ2-1, with no clear D. Germline V CDR1 and CDR2: GTSNPN, SVGIG (reference sequence). Trimming took 5 bases from V and 8 from J, leaving 10 bases between them. There are 11 residues in the CDR3. The CDR3 here is CAWSLGYEQFF. For the CDR3, the DNA is TGTGCCTGGTCCCTAGGATATGAGCAGTTCTTC. The whole variable domain, filled in from reference TRBV30 and TRBJ2-1, reads SQTIHQWPATLVQPVGSPLSLECTVEGTSNPNLYWYRQAAGRGLQLLFYSVGIGQISSEVPQNLSASRPQDRQFILSSKKLLLSDSGFYLCAWSLGYEQFFGPGTRLTVL.

This clone was detected a few times. The J gene is TRBJ2-7, the V gene TRBV2; D is unclear. This CDR3 region has 15 residues. The germline V and J ends were trimmed by 5 bases and 1 base, with 15 bases remaining between them. Germline V gene sequence: CDR1 SNHLY, CDR2 FYNNEI. The CDR3: CASSPVFGRSYEQYF. The DNA of the CDR3 is TGTGCCAGCAGTCCCGTTTTCGGCAGGTCCTACGAGCAGTACTTC.

The chain recombines TRBV11-2 with TRBJ2-1; D may be TRBD2 (5 bases). The V gene's germline CDR1 is SGHAT and CDR2 FQNNGV. The CDR3 contains 15 residues. V gave up 7 bases and J gave up 0 bases, with 13 bases separating them. DNA of the CDR3: TGTGCCAGCACGGGAAGACGGAGCTCCTACAATGAGCAGTTCTTC. This codes for CASTGRRSSYNEQFF.

The chain links TRBV27 to TRBJ1-5; weak D call: TRBD1 (6 bases). The V gene's germline CDR1 is MNHEY and CDR2 SMNVEV (reference sequence). Trimming removed 4 bases from V and 9 bases from J, with 19 bases in between. The CDR3 contains 15 residues. In DNA form, the CDR3 reads TGTGCCAGCAGTTCAAAGGGACACCTTCTCGGGCCCCAGCATTTT. Protein: CASSSKGHLLGPQHF.

This chain joins TRBV10-3 and TRBJ2-7; D is uncertain. Germline CDR1 and CDR2: ENHRY and SYGVKD. The CDR3 contains 11 residues. The V end lost 4 bases, the J end lost 3 bases, and 4 bases lay between the germline ends. CDR3 sequence: CAISGSYEQYF. CDR3 sequence (DNA): TGTGCCATCAGTGGCAGCTACGAGCAGTACTTC.

The chain combines TRBV6-6 with TRBJ2-3; 8 nucleotides line up with TRBD1. J gave up 2 bases and V 2 bases, and 6 bases lay outside the gene matches. CDR3 length: 16 amino acids. The germline CDR1 and CDR2 sequences are MNHNY and SVGAGI (reference sequence). The CDR3 coding sequence is TGTGCCAGCAGTTACGAGGGCAGGGGGCACACAGATACGCAGTATTTT. Translating gives CASSYEGRGHTDTQYF.

The J gene is TRBJ1-3, the V gene TRBV14, with D hard to call. The CDR3 is 16 residues long. Germline V gives CDR1 SGHDN, CDR2 FVKESK. Trimming took 2 bases from V and 3 from J, leaving 14 bases between them. CDR3 DNA sequence: TGTGCCAGCAGCCAAAGCCCCCCCGGTTTTGGAAACACCATATATTTT. Translation: CASSQSPPGFGNTIYF.

The chain carries TRBV19 and TRBJ2-1, with a weak D call TRBD2 (6 bases). The CDR3 is made up of 17 amino acids. Germline-derived CDR1 and CDR2 are LNHDA and SQIVND (reference sequence). The V end lost 4 bases, the J end lost 0 bases, and 16 bases lay between the germline ends. The CDR3: CASSTLTSGSSYNEQFF. In DNA, the CDR3 is TGTGCCAGTAGTACCCTGACTAGTGGGAGCTCCTACAATGAGCAGTTCTTC.

This chain connects TRBV11-2 to TRBJ1-3; 9 bases agree with TRBD1. Germline V gives CDR1 SGHAT, CDR2 FQNNGV. The CDR3 is 16 amino acids. V trimming: 5 bases; J trimming: 6 bases; junction bases outside the gene matches: 11. DNA of the CDR3: TGTGCCAGCAGCCGAAACAGCTGGGACAGGGAAAACACCATATATTTT. Its protein is CASSRNSWDRENTIYF.

This chain joins TRBV10-3 and TRBJ2-1; 9 bases line up with TRBD1. The CDR3 is 16 amino acids. V shed 2 bases, J shed 7 bases, and the junction held 9 bases outside the gene matches. CDR1 is ENHRY, CDR2 SYGVKD, per germline. CDR3 coding DNA: TGTGCCATCAGTGAGGGAGGGACAGGGAGGCTTAATGAGCAGTTCTTC. It yields the protein CAISEGGTGRLNEQFF.

The chain has TRBV10-3 and TRBJ1-5, with D unclear. The V and J ends lost 0 bases and 8 bases respectively, with 11 bases between them. Germline loops: CDR1 ENHRY, CDR2 SYGVKD. This CDR3 region has 14 residues. This CDR3 is CAISESEGREPQHF. The CDR3 nucleotides are TGTGCCATCAGTGAGTCGGAGGGTAGGGAGCCCCAGCATTTT.

DNA of the CDR3: TGTGCCAGCAGCTTGGATTTGGCCAGATCCACTGAAGCTTTCTTT. It yields the protein CASSLDLARSTEAFF. The V and J genes are TRBV5-5 and TRBJ1-1, with D unclear. This CDR3 comprises 15 residues. V lost 0 bases, J lost 4 bases, and 13 bases lay in between. Germline CDR1 is SGHKS and CDR2 is YYEKEE (reference sequence).

This sequence joins TRBV24-1 and TRBJ2-1; 11 bases line up with TRBD1. The CDR3 consists of 16 residues. J lost 7 bases, V lost 3 bases, and 7 bases had no gene match. Germline V gives CDR1 KGHDR, CDR2 SFDVKD. DNA of the CDR3: TGTGCCACCAGTGATCAGTCCGGGACAGGGGGGAATGAGCAGTTCTTC. It translates to CATSDQSGTGGNEQFF.

In DNA form, the CDR3 reads TGTGCCAGCTCACCGCCAGGGACACATGAGCAGTTCTTC. Residues: CASSPPGTHEQFF. This chain joins TRBV18 and TRBJ2-1; a weak D match, TRBD1 (6 bases). The CDR3 contains 13 residues. The V gene lost 3 bases and the J gene lost 8 bases, with 11 bases spanning the gap. Germline-derived CDR1 and CDR2 are KGHSH and LQKENI.

A few counts support this clone. The genes are TRBV4-3 and TRBJ2-3; the match to TRBD2 covers 7 bases. J gave up 2 bases and V 0 bases, and 5 bases lay outside the gene matches. This CDR3 is 16 amino acids long. Per germline, CDR1 LGHNA and CDR2 YSLEER. DNA for the CDR3: TGCGCCAGCAGCCAAGATCCCAGCGGGATCACAGATACGCAGTATTTT. This codes for CASSQDPSGITDTQYF.

The gene calls are TRBV7-8 and TRBJ2-3; 13 nucleotides line up with TRBD2. V was clipped by 5 bases and J by 5 bases; unmatched bases: 7. CDR3 size: 16 residues. CDR1 and CDR2 (germline): SGHVS, FQNEAQ. CDR3 loop: CASSRRTSGSKDTQYF. The CDR3 nucleotides read TGTGCCAGCAGCCGACGGACTAGCGGGAGTAAAGATACGCAGTATTTT.

This clone came up once. The chain links TRBV2 to TRBJ1-6; the D gene is possibly TRBD1 (5 bases). CDR1 and CDR2 from the germline V gene are SNHLY and FYNNEI. With 6 bases removed from V and 10 bases from J, the gap between germline ends came to 22 bases. This CDR3 spans 16 amino acids. In nucleotides, the CDR3 is TGTGCCAGCAGCGACCCGGGCGGGGGGAGCGGCTCACCCCTCCACTTT. It specifies CASSDPGGGSGSPLHF.

This clone was observed a few times. V usage is TRBV18 and J usage is TRBJ1-5; 8 bases align to TRBD1. The V gene end was trimmed by 3 bases and the J gene end by 5 bases; junction bases not matched to a gene: 6. The CDR3 is 15 residues long. Germline V lookup: CDR1 KGHSH, CDR2 LQKENI. The CDR3 DNA reads TGTGCCAGCTCACCGCGTGGGACAGGACATCAGCCCCAGCATTTT. Translating it yields CASSPRGTGHQPQHF.